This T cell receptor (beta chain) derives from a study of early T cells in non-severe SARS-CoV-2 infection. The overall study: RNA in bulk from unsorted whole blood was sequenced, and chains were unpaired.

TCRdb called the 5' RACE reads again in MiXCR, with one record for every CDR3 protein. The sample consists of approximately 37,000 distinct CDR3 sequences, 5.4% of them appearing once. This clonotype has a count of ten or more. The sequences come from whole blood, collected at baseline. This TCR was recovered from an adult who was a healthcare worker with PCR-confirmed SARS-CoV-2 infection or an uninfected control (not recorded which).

The CDR3 is CASSTDWQETQYF. CDR3 sequence (DNA): TGTGCCAGCAGCACAGACTGGCAAGAGACCCAGTACTTC. The chain carries TRBV7-9 and TRBJ2-5; no reliable D call. CDR1 and CDR2 (germline): SEHNR, FQNEAQ (reference sequence). V was pared by 5 bases and J by 2 bases, with 9 bases between. CDR3 length equals 13 residues. The variable domain in full, with the rest retrieved from reference TRBV7-9 and TRBJ2-5, is DTGVSQNPRHKITKRGQNVTFRCDPISEHNRLYWYRQTLGQGPEFLTYFQNEAQLEKSRLLSDRFSAERPKGSFSTLEIQRTEQGDSAMYLCASSTDWQETQYFGPGTRLLVL.